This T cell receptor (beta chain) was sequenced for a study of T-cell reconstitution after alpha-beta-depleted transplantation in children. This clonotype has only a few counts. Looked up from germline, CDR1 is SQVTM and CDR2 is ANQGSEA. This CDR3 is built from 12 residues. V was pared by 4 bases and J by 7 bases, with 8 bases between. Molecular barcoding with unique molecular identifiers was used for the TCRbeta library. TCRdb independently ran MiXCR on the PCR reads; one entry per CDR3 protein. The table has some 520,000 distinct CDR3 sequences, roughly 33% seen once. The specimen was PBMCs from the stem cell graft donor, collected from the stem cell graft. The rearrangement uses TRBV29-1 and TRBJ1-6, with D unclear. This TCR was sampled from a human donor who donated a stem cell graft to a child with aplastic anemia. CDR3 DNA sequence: TGCAGCGTTGGAGAGGCCAATTCACCCCTCCACTTT. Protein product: CSVGEANSPLHF. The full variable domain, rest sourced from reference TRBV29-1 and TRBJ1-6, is SAVISQKPSRDICQRGTSLTIQCQVDSQVTMMFWYRQQPGQSLTLIATANQGSEATYESGFVIDKFPISRPNLTFSTLTVSNMSPEDSSIYLCSVGEANSPLHFGNGTRLTVT.